The 20 T cell receptor beta chains reported below all come from one sample, sequenced in a study of blood T cell repertoires in COVID-19. Here immunoSEQ multiplex PCR was the method, and the copy in TCRdb shows in-frame clones only, minus some. The sample holds roughly 200,000 clones, approximately 81% seen once. Sequencing was carried out using PBMCs or T cells enriched from blood (not recorded which). Receptor source: a man aged 35-49 years who had recovered from COVID-19.

The chain uses TRBV19 and TRBJ2-1, with TRBD1 identical over 9 bases. Trimming took 5 bases from V and 5 from J; bases not matched to a gene: 10. In germline, CDR1 is LNHDA, CDR2 SQIVND (reference sequence). The CDR3 sequence is 16 residues long. In nucleotides, the CDR3 is TGTGCCAGTAGTGGCACCGGGACAGGGTCCAACAATGAGCAGTTCTTC. It translates to CASSGTGTGSNNEQFF.

V is TRBV7-2 and J is TRBJ2-7, with D possibly being TRBD2 (7 bases). Per germline, CDR1 SGHTA and CDR2 FQGNSA. V was shortened by 9 bases and J by 6 bases, with 18 bases between the two germline ends. This CDR3 is built from 13 residues. The CDR3 loop reads CARSSVGGREQYF. In DNA form, the CDR3 reads TGTGCCAGGTCATCGGTGGGGGGGCGCGAGCAGTACTTC.

This chain connects TRBV5-4 to TRBJ1-2, with D tentatively TRBD1 (6 bases). The CDR3 has 14 residues. The germline gives CDR1 SGHNT, CDR2 YYREEE (reference sequence). With 4 bases removed from V and 2 bases from J, the gap between germline ends came to 12 bases. The CDR3 region is CASSPSGQNYGYTF. CDR3 nucleotides: TGTGCCAGCAGCCCCTCAGGACAGAACTATGGCTACACCTTC. The entire variable domain, with the rest obtained from reference TRBV5-4 and TRBJ1-2, is as follows: ETGVTQSPTHLIKTRGQQVTLRCSSQSGHNTVSWYQQALGQGPQFIFQYYREEENGRGNFPPRFSGLQFPNYSSELNVNALELDDSALYLCASSPSGQNYGYTFGSGTRLTVV.

This chain joins TRBV7-2 and TRBJ2-7, with TRBD1 as a possible D gene (5 bases). Germline V CDR1 and CDR2: SGHTA, FQGNSA. The CDR3 runs to 13 residues. V lost 4 bases and J lost 2, with 9 bases in between. The CDR3 loop reads CASSSSGPYEQYF. CDR3 nucleotide sequence: TGTGCCAGCAGCTCTTCAGGGCCCTACGAGCAGTACTTC.

This clone is a singleton in its sample. The chain carries TRBV7-9 and TRBJ1-1; D remains unclear. Per germline, CDR1 SEHNR and CDR2 FQNEAQ (reference sequence). The CDR3 sequence is 14 residues long. The germline V and J ends were trimmed by 1 base and 1 base, with 7 bases remaining between them. The CDR3 protein is CASSLGLENTEAFF. As DNA, the CDR3 is TGTGCCAGCAGCTTAGGGTTAGAGAACACTGAAGCTTTCTTT.

This sequence joins TRBV20-1 and TRBJ2-1; perhaps TRBD2 as D (6 bases). V lost 3 bases and J lost 9, with 15 bases in between. This CDR3 is built from 13 residues. Germline assignment: CDR1 DFQATT and CDR2 SNEGSKA (reference sequence). The CDR3 sequence: CSASRGGTGEQFF. Written as DNA, the CDR3 is TGCAGTGCTAGTAGGGGCGGGACTGGTGAGCAGTTCTTC.

CDR3 amino acids: CASSHGDRRDQPQHF. CDR3 nucleotides: TGTGCCAGCAGCCATGGGGACAGGCGGGATCAGCCCCAGCATTTT. The gene calls are TRBV3-1 (or the pseudogene TRBV3-2) and TRBJ1-5, with 8 bases that match TRBD1. CDR3 length equals 15 residues. V lost 3 bases to trimming and J lost 5 bases; unmatched junction nucleotides: 6. Germline V CDR1 and CDR2: LGHDT, YNNKEL (reference sequence).

The chain is built from TRBV23-1 and TRBJ2-2; possibly TRBD1 for D (5 bases). TRBV23-1 is placed among ORFs of uncertain function. The ends were cut back, 3 bases at V and 2 bases at J, with 13 bases in the middle. This CDR3 spans 16 amino acids. CDR3 amino acids: CASSHPFRVNTGELFF. The DNA for the CDR3 is TGCGCCAGCAGTCACCCCTTCAGGGTAAACACCGGGGAGCTGTTTTTT.

This chain joins TRBV9 and TRBJ1-2; the D is unclear. Trimming took 3 bases from V and 4 from J, leaving 7 bases between them. This CDR3 has 12 residues. The V gene's germline CDR1 is SGDLS and CDR2 YYNGEE. CDR3 amino acids: CASSATAYGYTF. DNA of the CDR3: TGTGCCAGCAGCGCCACTGCCTATGGCTACACCTTC.

This clone was picked up a small number of times. V is TRBV25-1 and J is TRBJ2-7; a weak D match, TRBD2 (5 bases). V was clipped by 4 bases and J by 2 bases, with 12 bases between them. Germline loops: CDR1 MGHDK, CDR2 SYGVNS. CDR3 length: 14 amino acids. CDR3: CASSADGITYEQYF. In DNA, the CDR3 is TGTGCCAGCAGTGCTGACGGGATTACCTACGAGCAGTACTTC.

V gene TRBV5-4 combines with J gene TRBJ1-5; the D gene is possibly TRBD1 (5 bases). V lost 3 bases and J lost 5, with 12 bases in between. Germline values: CDR1 SGHNT, CDR2 YYREEE (reference sequence). There are 14 residues in the CDR3. The DNA for the CDR3 is TGTGCCAGCAGCTCCGGAGGGGCTTATCAGCCCCAGCATTTT. Protein: CASSSGGAYQPQHF.

This chain connects TRBV11-1 to TRBJ2-3; 12 bases fit TRBD2. CDR3 size: 16 residues. In germline, CDR1 is SGHAT, CDR2 FQDESV (reference sequence). The trim removed 8 bases at V and 2 bases at J, leaving 8 bases unmatched. CDR3 sequence reads: CASGKLAGGTTDTQYF. The CDR3 DNA reads as TGTGCCAGCGGCAAACTAGCGGGAGGAACCACAGATACGCAGTATTTT. The full variable domain, rest sourced from reference TRBV11-1 and TRBJ2-3, is EAEVAQSPRYKITEKSQAVAFWCDPISGHATLYWYRQILGQGPELLVQFQDESVVDDSQLPKDRFSAERLKGVDSTLKIQPAELGDSAMYLCASGKLAGGTTDTQYFGPGTRLTVL.

The genes are TRBV7-6 and TRBJ2-1, with 7 bases lining up with TRBD1. The CDR3 is made up of 16 amino acids. J gave up 0 bases and V 5 bases, and 7 bases lay outside the gene matches. Germline V CDR1 and CDR2: SGHVS, FNYEAQ. The CDR3 spells CASSKPTGSSYNEQFF. The CDR3 region has the DNA TGTGCCAGCAGCAAACCGACAGGGAGCTCCTACAATGAGCAGTTCTTC.

This clone was seen a few times. This chain links TRBV7-9 with TRBJ1-1, with a weak D call TRBD1 (6 bases). Trimming cost V 1 base and J 4 bases, with 10 bases left between them. The CDR3 is 14 residues long. CDR1 is SEHNR, CDR2 FQNEAQ, per germline (reference sequence). CDR3 coding DNA: TGTGCCAGCAGCTTAGAGGGGGTGGGCACTGAAGCTTTCTTT. Translated, it gives CASSLEGVGTEAFF.

The rearrangement joins TRBV9 to TRBJ2-2, with 7 bases that match TRBD1. The CDR3 has 15 residues. Germline V gives CDR1 SGDLS, CDR2 YYNGEE. The V and J ends lost 5 bases and 2 bases, in that order; junction bases with no gene match: 6. CDR3 coding DNA: TGTGCCAGCAGGTCCGGGACAGTTAACACCGGGGAGCTGTTTTTT. As protein: CASRSGTVNTGELFF.

This rearrangement joins TRBV7-9 to TRBJ1-2; 8 bases align to TRBD1. J gave up 8 bases and V 5 bases, and 4 bases lay outside the gene matches. Per germline, CDR1 SEHNR and CDR2 FQNEAQ (reference sequence). The CDR3 has 12 amino acids. The CDR3 sequence: CASSHGQGGYTF. The CDR3 coding sequence is TGTGCCAGCAGCCACGGACAGGGAGGCTACACCTTC.

This clone was counted only a few times. The rearrangement uses TRBV19 and TRBJ1-5; 9 bases are shared with TRBD1. This CDR3 has 14 residues. CDR1 LNHDA and CDR2 SQIVND come from the germline V gene (reference sequence). The V and J ends lost 7 bases and 5 bases, in that order; junction bases with no gene match: 6. The CDR3 DNA is TGTGCCAGTACTGGGGGACAGGGCCATCAGCCCCAGCATTTT. This sequence encodes CASTGGQGHQPQHF.

This clone was recorded only once. V is TRBV2 and J is TRBJ1-5; D call uncertain. The CDR3 sequence is 14 residues long. In germline, CDR1 is SNHLY, CDR2 FYNNEI. Trimming left V 3 bases short and J 0 bases short, with 6 bases between. CDR3 DNA: TGTGCCAGCAGTGACTCAGTTAGCAATCAGCCCCAGCATTTT. Residues: CASSDSVSNQPQHF. The whole variable domain, filled in from reference TRBV2 and TRBJ1-5, reads EPEVTQTPSHQVTQMGQEVILRCVPISNHLYFYWYRQILGQKVEFLVSFYNNEISEKSEIFDDQFSVERPDGSNFTLKIRSTKLEDSAMYFCASSDSVSNQPQHFGDGTRLSIL.

This sequence joins TRBV11-2 and TRBJ1-1; D is perhaps TRBD1 (5 bases). Trimming took 4 bases from V and 4 from J, leaving 10 bases between them. CDR3 length: 13 amino acids. Germline V CDR1 and CDR2: SGHAT, FQNNGV. CDR3 amino acids: CASSWGGGTEAFF. The CDR3 region has the DNA TGTGCCAGCAGCTGGGGCGGGGGCACTGAAGCTTTCTTT.

The chain recombines TRBV2 with TRBJ2-1, with D possibly matching TRBD2 (6 bases). The CDR3 extends over 12 amino acids. Germline assignment: CDR1 SNHLY and CDR2 FYNNEI. The V end lost 6 bases, the J end lost 8 bases, and 11 bases lay between the germline ends. The CDR3 DNA reads as TGTGCCAGCAGCTTCACGGGGGATGAGCAGTTCTTC. Its protein is CASSFTGDEQFF.